Presented here are 14 T cell receptor beta chains from one specimen sequenced in a study of T cells in tumors after PD-1 blockade. Sequenced by immunoSEQ multiplex PCR; TCRdb stores in-frame clones only, minus some. The sample shows approximately 50,000 clones, around 85% of them seen only once. The sample in question was PBMCs, obtained before anti-PD-1 therapy. These receptors were collected from a human donor with advanced basal cell or squamous cell carcinoma (not recorded which).

The chain has TRBV6-1 and TRBJ1-5, with D uncertain. Trimming cost V 2 bases and J 5 bases, with 13 bases left between them. The CDR3 is 15 residues long. Germline CDR1 and CDR2: MNHNS and SASEGT. The CDR3 nucleotides read TGTGCCAGCAGTGAAATCTGGAGTAGGGATCAGCCCCAGCATTTT. Its translation is CASSEIWSRDQPQHF.

Written as DNA, the CDR3 is TGTGCCAGCAGCTTACGGGGAGCCCATGGGTCACCCCTCCACTTT. Translated, it gives CASSLRGAHGSPLHF. The chain links TRBV7-2 to TRBJ1-6; D is uncertain. The germline V gene has CDR1 SGHTA and CDR2 FQGNSA. Trimming shortened V by 2 bases and J by 10 bases, and 15 bases separated the two germline ends. The CDR3 length is 15 residues.

This clone has a handful of counts. This sequence joins TRBV3-1 (or the pseudogene TRBV3-2) and TRBJ2-7; 7 positions match TRBD2. The CDR3 is 14 amino acids. With V trimmed by 5 bases and J by 9 bases, 13 bases remained unmatched. Germline CDR1 LGHDT, CDR2 YNNKEL (reference sequence). The CDR3 DNA is TGTGCCAGCAGCGGAGGGACTACCACCTCCGGGCAGTACTTC. Protein: CASSGGTTTSGQYF.

The chain recombines TRBV28 with TRBJ1-4, with D possibly matching TRBD1 (6 bases). The CDR3 contains 15 residues. Germline loops: CDR1 MDHEN, CDR2 SYDVKM. The ends were cut back, 5 bases at V and 7 bases at J, with 17 bases in the middle. CDR3 loop: CASSPPGQKREKLFF. CDR3 in DNA: TGTGCCAGCAGTCCCCCTGGACAGAAACGTGAAAAACTGTTTTTT.

This rearrangement joins TRBV19 to TRBJ1-2; 7 bases are shared with TRBD1. The germline V gene has CDR1 LNHDA and CDR2 SQIVND (reference sequence). This CDR3 has 16 residues. Trimming took 6 bases from V and 3 from J; bases not matched to a gene: 13. The CDR3 is CASSSVTGAGDYGYTF. In DNA form, the CDR3 reads TGTGCCAGTAGCTCTGTAACAGGGGCTGGGGACTATGGCTACACCTTC.

The CDR3 region has the DNA TGCGCCAGCAGCTCCACTAGCACAGATACGCAGTATTTT. Translating gives CASSSTSTDTQYF. The chain couples TRBV5-1 to TRBJ2-3; D ambiguous. CDR1 and CDR2 (germline): SGHRS, YFSETQ. This CDR3 has 13 amino acids. V lost 3 bases and J 0 bases, leaving 5 bases between the germline ends.

The chain uses TRBV23-1 and TRBJ1-1; possible D gene TRBD1, 5 bases. TRBV23-1 has ORF status, its function being uncertain. V was clipped by 4 bases and J by 5 bases, with 23 bases between them. This CDR3 region has 17 residues. CDR3 DNA: TGCGCCAGCAGTCTAACGGGGCGAGGGGCCCTTGGGACTGAAGCTTTCTTT. It specifies CASSLTGRGALGTEAFF.

The V call is TRBV2, the J call TRBJ1-3; D is undetermined. Germline CDR1 SNHLY, CDR2 FYNNEI. This CDR3 contains 17 residues. V lost 2 bases, J lost 4 bases, and 18 bases lay in between. DNA for the CDR3: TGTGCCAGCAGTGAATTCGACACGGCGGCACCCGGAAACACCATATATTTT. Its protein product is CASSEFDTAAPGNTIYF. The complete variable domain, with remaining parts taken from reference TRBV2 and TRBJ1-3, reads EPEVTQTPSHQVTQMGQEVILRCVPISNHLYFYWYRQILGQKVEFLVSFYNNEISEKSEIFDDQFSVERPDGSNFTLKIRSTKLEDSAMYFCASSEFDTAAPGNTIYFGEGSWLTVV.

This chain connects TRBV5-1 to TRBJ2-3, with TRBD2 matching over 7 bases. V gave up 3 bases and J gave up 0 bases; unmatched junction bases: 7. This CDR3 is 16 amino acids long. Germline V gives CDR1 SGHRS, CDR2 YFSETQ. CDR3 loop: CASSSGLTTSTDTQYF. The CDR3, as DNA: TGCGCCAGCAGCTCGGGACTAACAACTAGCACAGATACGCAGTATTTT.

The CDR3 loop is CASSSALFSTDTQYF. The CDR3 DNA reads TGTGCCAGCAGCTCGGCCCTGTTTAGCACAGATACGCAGTATTTT. This sequence joins TRBV5-6 and TRBJ2-3; no reliable D call. There are 15 residues in the CDR3. The V gene lost 3 bases and the J gene lost 0 bases, with 11 bases spanning the gap. Germline V gene sequence: CDR1 SGHDT, CDR2 YYEEEE. Complete variable domain (other parts from reference TRBV5-6 and TRBJ2-3): DAGVTQSPTHLIKTRGQQVTLRCSPKSGHDTVSWYQQALGQGPQFIFQYYEEEERQRGNFPDRFSGHQFPNYSSELNVNALLLGDSALYLCASSSALFSTDTQYFGPGTRLTVL.

This chain uses TRBV7-9 with TRBJ1-5; a weak D match, TRBD1 (6 bases). The CDR3 extends over 18 amino acids. The ends were cut back, 2 bases at V and 6 bases at J, with 23 bases in the middle. The germline V gene has CDR1 SEHNR and CDR2 FQNEAQ (reference sequence). CDR3 loop: CASSLSNGQTGWGQPQHF. CDR3 DNA: TGTGCCAGCAGCTTAAGCAACGGACAGACAGGTTGGGGTCAGCCCCAGCATTTT.

DNA for the CDR3: TGTGCCAGCGGCTGGGGGGGCGCTCGGAATGAGCAGTTCTTC. Translating it yields CASGWGGARNEQFF. V gene TRBV2 combines with J gene TRBJ2-1, with TRBD2 as a possible D gene (7 bases). Looked up from germline, CDR1 is SNHLY and CDR2 is FYNNEI. The CDR3 totals 14 residues. V was pared by 8 bases and J by 7 bases, with 18 bases between.

The rearrangement links TRBV27 to TRBJ2-1, with D perhaps given as TRBD1 or TRBD2 (5 bases each). Germline V lookup: CDR1 MNHEY, CDR2 SMNVEV (reference sequence). The ends were cut back, 3 bases at V and 5 bases at J, with 11 bases in the middle. CDR3 size: 14 residues. The CDR3 here is CASSFQSGHNEQFF. CDR3 nucleotide sequence: TGTGCCAGCAGTTTTCAGTCGGGACACAATGAGCAGTTCTTC.

The chain carries TRBV19 and TRBJ1-5, with 9 bases identical to TRBD1. The CDR3 sequence is 14 residues long. V shed 7 bases, J shed 7 bases, and the junction held 8 bases outside the gene matches. CDR1 LNHDA and CDR2 SQIVND come from the germline V gene (reference sequence). CDR3: CASTRDREGQPQHF. The DNA of the CDR3 is TGTGCCAGTACCCGGGACAGGGAAGGCCAGCCCCAGCATTTT.